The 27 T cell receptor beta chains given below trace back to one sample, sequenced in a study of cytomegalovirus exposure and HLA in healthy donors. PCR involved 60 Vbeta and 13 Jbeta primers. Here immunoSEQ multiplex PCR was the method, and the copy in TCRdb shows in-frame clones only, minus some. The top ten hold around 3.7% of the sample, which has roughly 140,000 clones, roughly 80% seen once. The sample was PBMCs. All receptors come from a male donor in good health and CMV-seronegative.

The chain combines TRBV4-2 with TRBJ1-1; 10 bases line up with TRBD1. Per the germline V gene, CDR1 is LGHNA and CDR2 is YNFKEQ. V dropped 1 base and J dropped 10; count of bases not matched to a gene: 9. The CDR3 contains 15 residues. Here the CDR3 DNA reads TGTGCCAGCAGCCAAGTCCGACAGGGGGCCCGAGGAGCTTTCTTT. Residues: CASSQVRQGARGAFF.

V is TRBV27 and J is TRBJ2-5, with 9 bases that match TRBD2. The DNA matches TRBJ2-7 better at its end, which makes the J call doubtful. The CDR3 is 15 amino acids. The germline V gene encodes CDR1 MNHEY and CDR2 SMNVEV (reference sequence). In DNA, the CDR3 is TGTGCCAGCAGTTTTGTTAGCGGGAGCTCCTACGAGCAGTACTTC. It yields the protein CASSFVSGSSYEQYF.

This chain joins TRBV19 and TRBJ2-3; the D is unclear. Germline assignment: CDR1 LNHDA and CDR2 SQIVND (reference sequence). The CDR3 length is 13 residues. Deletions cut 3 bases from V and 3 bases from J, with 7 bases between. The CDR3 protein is CASSIQETDTQYF. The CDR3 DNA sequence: TGTGCCAGTAGTATTCAGGAAACAGATACGCAGTATTTT.

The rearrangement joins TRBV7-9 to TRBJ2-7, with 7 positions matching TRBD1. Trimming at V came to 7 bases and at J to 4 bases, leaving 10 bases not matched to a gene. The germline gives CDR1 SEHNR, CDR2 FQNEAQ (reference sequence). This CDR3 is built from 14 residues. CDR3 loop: CASTKRGHSYEQYF. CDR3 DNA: TGTGCCAGCACCAAAAGGGGGCACAGTTACGAGCAGTACTTC.

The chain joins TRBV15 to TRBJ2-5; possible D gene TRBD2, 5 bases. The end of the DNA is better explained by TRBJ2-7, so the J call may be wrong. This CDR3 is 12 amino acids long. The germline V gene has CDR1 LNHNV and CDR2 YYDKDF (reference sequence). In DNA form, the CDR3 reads TGTGCCACCAGCAGAGGAGGGAGCGAGCAGTACTTC. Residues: CATSRGGSEQYF.

In DNA form, the CDR3 reads TGTGCCAGCAGCCCTCGGACTAGCGGGGGTACCGGGGAGCTGTTTTTT. Amino acid sequence: CASSPRTSGGTGELFF. The chain couples TRBV11-3 to TRBJ2-2, with 13 bases identical to TRBD2. V trimming: 5 bases; J trimming: 5 bases; junction bases outside the gene matches: 5. The CDR3 consists of 16 residues. Germline CDR1 and CDR2: SGHNT and YENEEA. Based on the CDR3 plus reference TRBV11-3 and TRBJ2-2, the full variable domain is EAGVVQSPRYKIIEKKQPVAFWCNPISGHNTLYWYLQNLGQGPELLIRYENEEAVDDSQLPKDRFSAERLKGVDSTLKIQPAELGDSAVYLCASSPRTSGGTGELFFGEGSRLTVL.

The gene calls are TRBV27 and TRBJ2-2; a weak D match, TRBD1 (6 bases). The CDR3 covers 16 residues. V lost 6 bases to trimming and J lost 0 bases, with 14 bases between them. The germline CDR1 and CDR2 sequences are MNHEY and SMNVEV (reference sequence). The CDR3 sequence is CASSRNRDANTGELFF. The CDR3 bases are TGTGCCAGCAGCCGTAACAGGGATGCGAACACCGGGGAGCTGTTTTTT.

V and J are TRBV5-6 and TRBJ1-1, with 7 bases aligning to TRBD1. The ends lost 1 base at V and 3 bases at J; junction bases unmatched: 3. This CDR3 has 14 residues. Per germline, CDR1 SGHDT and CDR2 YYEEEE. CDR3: CASSLIQGDTEAFF. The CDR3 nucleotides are TGTGCCAGCAGCTTGATCCAGGGGGACACTGAAGCTTTCTTT.

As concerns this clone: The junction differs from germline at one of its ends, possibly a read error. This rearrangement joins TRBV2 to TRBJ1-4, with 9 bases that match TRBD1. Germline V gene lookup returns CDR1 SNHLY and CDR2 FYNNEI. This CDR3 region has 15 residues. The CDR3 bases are TGTGCCAGCAGCGAAGACAGGGGGAATAATGAAAAACTGTTTTTT. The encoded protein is CASSEDRGNNEKLFF.

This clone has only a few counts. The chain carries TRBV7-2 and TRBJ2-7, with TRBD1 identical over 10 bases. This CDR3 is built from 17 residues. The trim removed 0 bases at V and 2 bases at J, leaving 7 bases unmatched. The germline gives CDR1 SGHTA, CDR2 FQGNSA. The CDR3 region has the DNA TGTGCCAGCAGCTTAGCCCCTCCGGGACAGGGGCCCTACGAGCAGTACTTC. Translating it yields CASSLAPPGQGPYEQYF.

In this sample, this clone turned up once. CDR3 DNA sequence: TGTGCCTGGAGTCAGGGGACAGGTTACTACGAGCAGTACTTC. Translating gives CAWSQGTGYYEQYF. The chain links TRBV30 to TRBJ2-7; 8 bases are shared with TRBD1. Germline V gives CDR1 GTSNPN, CDR2 SVGIG (reference sequence). With 2 bases clipped from V and 3 bases from J, the junction kept 6 bases outside the gene matches. The CDR3 is made up of 14 amino acids.

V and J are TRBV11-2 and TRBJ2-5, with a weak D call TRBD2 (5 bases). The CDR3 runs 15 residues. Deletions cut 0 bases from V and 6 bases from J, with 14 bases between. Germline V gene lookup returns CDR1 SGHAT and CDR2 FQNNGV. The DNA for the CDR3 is TGTGCCAGCAGCTTAGAATTGGCTAGCATAAAGACCCAGTACTTC. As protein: CASSLELASIKTQYF.

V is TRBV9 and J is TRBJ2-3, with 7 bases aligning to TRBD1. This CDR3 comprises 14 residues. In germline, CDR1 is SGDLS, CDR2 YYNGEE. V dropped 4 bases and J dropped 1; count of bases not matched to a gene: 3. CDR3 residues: CASSLTGGTDTQYF. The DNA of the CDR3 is TGTGCCAGCAGCCTCACAGGGGGCACAGATACGCAGTATTTT.

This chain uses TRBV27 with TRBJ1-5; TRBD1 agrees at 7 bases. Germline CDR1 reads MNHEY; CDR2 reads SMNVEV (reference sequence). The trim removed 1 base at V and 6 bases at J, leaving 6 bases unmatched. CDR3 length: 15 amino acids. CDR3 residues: CASSLYGTDTQPQHF. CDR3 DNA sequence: TGTGCCAGCAGTTTATACGGGACAGACACTCAGCCCCAGCATTTT.

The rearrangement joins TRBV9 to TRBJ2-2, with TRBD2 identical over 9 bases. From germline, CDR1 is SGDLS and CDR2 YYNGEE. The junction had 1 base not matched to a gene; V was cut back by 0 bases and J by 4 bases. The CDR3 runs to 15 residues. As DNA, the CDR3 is TGTGCCAGCAGCGTAGGCGGGAGGGGCACCGGGGAGCTGTTTTTT. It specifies CASSVGGRGTGELFF.

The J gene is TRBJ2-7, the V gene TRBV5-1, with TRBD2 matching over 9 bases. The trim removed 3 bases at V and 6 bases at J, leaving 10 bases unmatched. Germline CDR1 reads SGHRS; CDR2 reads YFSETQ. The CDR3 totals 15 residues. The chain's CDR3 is CASSSISGSFGEQYF. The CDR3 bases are TGCGCCAGCAGCTCAATTAGCGGGAGTTTCGGCGAGCAGTACTTC. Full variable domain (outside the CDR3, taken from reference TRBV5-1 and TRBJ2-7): KAGVTQTPRYLIKTRGQQVTLSCSPISGHRSVSWYQQTPGQGLQFLFEYFSETQRNKGNFPGRFSGRQFSNSRSEMNVSTLELGDSALYLCASSSISGSFGEQYFGPGTRLTVT.

Here the CDR3 DNA reads TGCGCCAGCAGCTTGTTCTCCTACGAGCAGTACTTC. Translation: CASSLFSYEQYF. This rearrangement joins TRBV5-1 to TRBJ2-5; D not certain. The closer fit of TRBJ2-7 to the DNA end suggests the J call may be wrong. The CDR3 has 12 residues. CDR1 SGHRS and CDR2 YFSETQ come from the germline V gene.

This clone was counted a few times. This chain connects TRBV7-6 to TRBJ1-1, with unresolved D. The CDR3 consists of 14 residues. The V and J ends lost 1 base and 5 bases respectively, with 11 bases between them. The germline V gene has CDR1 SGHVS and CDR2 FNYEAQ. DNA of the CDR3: TGTGCCAGCAGCTTAGGCGGCGGAGAAACTGAAGCTTTCTTT. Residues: CASSLGGGETEAFF.

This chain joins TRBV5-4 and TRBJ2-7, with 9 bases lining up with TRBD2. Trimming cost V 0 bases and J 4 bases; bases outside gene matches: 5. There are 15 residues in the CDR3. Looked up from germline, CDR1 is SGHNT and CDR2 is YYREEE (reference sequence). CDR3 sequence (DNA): TGTGCCAGCAGCTTGGTCGGGACTAGCATGTACGAGCAGTACTTC. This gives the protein CASSLVGTSMYEQYF.

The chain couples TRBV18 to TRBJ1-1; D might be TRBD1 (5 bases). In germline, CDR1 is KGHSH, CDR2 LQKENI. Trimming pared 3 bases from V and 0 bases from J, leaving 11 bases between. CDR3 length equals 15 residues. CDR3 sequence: CASSPRQQMNTEAFF. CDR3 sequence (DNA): TGTGCCAGCTCACCCCGACAGCAAATGAACACTGAAGCTTTCTTT.

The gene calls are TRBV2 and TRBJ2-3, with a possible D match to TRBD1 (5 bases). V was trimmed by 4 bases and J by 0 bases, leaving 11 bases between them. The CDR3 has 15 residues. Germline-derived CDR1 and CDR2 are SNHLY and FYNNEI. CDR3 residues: CASSVARGSTDTQYF. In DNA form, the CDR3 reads TGTGCCAGCAGTGTGGCTAGGGGTAGCACAGATACGCAGTATTTT.

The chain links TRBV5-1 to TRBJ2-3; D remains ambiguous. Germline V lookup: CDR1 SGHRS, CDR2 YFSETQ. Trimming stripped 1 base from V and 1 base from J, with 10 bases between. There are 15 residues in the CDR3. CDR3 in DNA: TGCGCCAGCAGCTTGTCGGGTCTCGGCACAGATACGCAGTATTTT. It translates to CASSLSGLGTDTQYF. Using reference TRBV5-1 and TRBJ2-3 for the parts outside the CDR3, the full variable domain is KAGVTQTPRYLIKTRGQQVTLSCSPISGHRSVSWYQQTPGQGLQFLFEYFSETQRNKGNFPGRFSGRQFSNSRSEMNVSTLELGDSALYLCASSLSGLGTDTQYFGPGTRLTVL.

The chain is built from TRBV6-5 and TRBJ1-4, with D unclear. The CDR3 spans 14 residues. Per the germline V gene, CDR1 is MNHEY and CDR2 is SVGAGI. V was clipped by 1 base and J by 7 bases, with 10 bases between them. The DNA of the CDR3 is TGTGCCAGCAGTTACTATCGGAAGCGTGAAAAACTGTTTTTT. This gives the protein CASSYYRKREKLFF.

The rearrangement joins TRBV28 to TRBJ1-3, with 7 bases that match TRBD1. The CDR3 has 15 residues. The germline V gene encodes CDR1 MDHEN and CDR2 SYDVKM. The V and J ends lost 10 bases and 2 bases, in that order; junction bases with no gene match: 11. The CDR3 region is CATGISGTAGNTIYF. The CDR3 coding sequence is TGTGCCACCGGCATTTCCGGGACAGCTGGAAACACCATATATTTT.

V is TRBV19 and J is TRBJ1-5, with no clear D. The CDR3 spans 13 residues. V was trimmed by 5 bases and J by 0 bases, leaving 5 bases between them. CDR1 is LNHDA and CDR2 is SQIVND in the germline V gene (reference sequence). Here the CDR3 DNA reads TGTGCCAGTAGTCCGGGTAGCAATCAGCCCCAGCATTTT. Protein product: CASSPGSNQPQHF.

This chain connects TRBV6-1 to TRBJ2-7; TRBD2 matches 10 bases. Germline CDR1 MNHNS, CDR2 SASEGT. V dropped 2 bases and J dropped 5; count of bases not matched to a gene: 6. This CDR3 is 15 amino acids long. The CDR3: CASSELGLASHEQYF. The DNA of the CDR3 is TGTGCCAGCAGTGAACTGGGACTAGCGTCCCACGAGCAGTACTTC.

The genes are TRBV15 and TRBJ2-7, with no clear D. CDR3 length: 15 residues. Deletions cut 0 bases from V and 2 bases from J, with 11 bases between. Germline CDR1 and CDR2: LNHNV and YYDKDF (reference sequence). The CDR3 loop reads CATSREGDGTYEQYF. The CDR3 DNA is TGTGCCACCAGCAGAGAAGGAGACGGAACCTACGAGCAGTACTTC.